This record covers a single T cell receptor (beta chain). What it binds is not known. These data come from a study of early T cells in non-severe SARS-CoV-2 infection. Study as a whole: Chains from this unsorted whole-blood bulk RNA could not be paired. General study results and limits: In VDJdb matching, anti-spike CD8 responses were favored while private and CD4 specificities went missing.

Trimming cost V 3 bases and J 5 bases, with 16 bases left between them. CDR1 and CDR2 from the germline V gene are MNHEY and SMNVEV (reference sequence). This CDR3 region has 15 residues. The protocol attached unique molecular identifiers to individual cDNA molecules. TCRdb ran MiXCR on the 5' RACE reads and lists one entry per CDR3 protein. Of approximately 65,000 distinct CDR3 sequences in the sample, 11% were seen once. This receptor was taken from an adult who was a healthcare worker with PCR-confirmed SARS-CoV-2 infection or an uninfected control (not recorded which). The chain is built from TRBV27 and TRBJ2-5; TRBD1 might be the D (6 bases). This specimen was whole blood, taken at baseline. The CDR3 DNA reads TGTGCCAGCAGTTTCACAAATACAGGGATGGAGACCCAGTACTTC. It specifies CASSFTNTGMETQYF.